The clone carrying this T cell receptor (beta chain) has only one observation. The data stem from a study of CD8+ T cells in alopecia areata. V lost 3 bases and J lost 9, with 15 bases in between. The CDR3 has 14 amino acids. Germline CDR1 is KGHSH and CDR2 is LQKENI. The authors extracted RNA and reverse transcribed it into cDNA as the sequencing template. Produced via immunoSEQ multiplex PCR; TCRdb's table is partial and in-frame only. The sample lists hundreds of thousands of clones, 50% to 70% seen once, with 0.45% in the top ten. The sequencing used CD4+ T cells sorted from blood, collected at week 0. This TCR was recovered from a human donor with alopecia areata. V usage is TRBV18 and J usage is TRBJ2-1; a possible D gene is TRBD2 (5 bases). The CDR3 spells CASSPRSDGGEQFF. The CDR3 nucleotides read TGTGCCAGCTCACCGCGTAGCGACGGAGGTGAGCAGTTCTTC.